This T cell receptor (beta chain) was recorded in a study of metastatic and nonmetastatic thyroid tumors. Background on the study: Blood and tumor or nodule tissue repertoires from malignant and benign thyroid patients were compared. General study findings and limits: Across blood and tumor, TCR beta diversity in malignant thyroid tumors was reportedly significantly higher than in benign nodules.

Many counts were recorded for this clone. Its antigen is unidentified. Original handling: CDR3 was compared across clinicopathological groups, and the resulting differences were used to build a distant-metastasis classifier for papillary thyroid cancer. TCRdb reassembled clones from the PCR reads with MiXCR. The authors' filters were not applied to this entry. The sample yields roughly 83,000 clones, more than 12% seen once. Prior to thyroid surgery, none of the patients had received any treatment. The ends were cut back, 0 bases at V and 2 bases at J, with 11 bases in the middle. This CDR3 has 16 residues. Germline CDR1 is LGHDT and CDR2 is YNNKEL (reference sequence).

Sequencing was carried out using blood. The sequence derives from a female donor with papillary thyroid cancer or a benign thyroid nodule (not recorded which). Some clones in this sample may be carry-over from other donors' samples. The chain recombines TRBV3-1 with TRBJ2-1, with D maybe TRBD2 (7 bases). The CDR3 nucleotides are TGTGCCAGCAGCCAAGATAGGGGGGGGGCCTACAATGAGCAGTTCTTC. Amino acid sequence: CASSQDRGGAYNEQFF.